This T cell receptor beta chain is drawn from a study of tumor-infiltrating lymphocytes in oesophageal squamous cell carcinoma. TCRdb re-called the PCR reads with MiXCR, one entry per CDR3 protein. This sample has 2,500 to 3,000 distinct CDR3 sequences, with 15% found just once. The CDR3 extends over 15 amino acids. The germline V gene has CDR1 KGHSH and CDR2 LQKENI. The J gene is TRBJ2-1, the V gene TRBV18; D is unresolved. The last part of the DNA fits TRBJ2-5 better; the J call may be wrong. The sequenced sample was esophageal tumor tissue. The TCR originated in a male donor with esophageal squamous cell carcinoma. The CDR3 nucleotides are TGTGCCAGCTCACCAGTTAGGACCGGGCAAGAGACCCAGTACTTC. It codes for CASSPVRTGQETQYF.